Listed here is a single TCR beta chain. Its antigen is as yet unknown. The data stem from a study of graft-versus-host responses after intestinal transplantation. Turning to the study itself: The whole recipient group had anti-thymocyte globulin induction followed by tacrolimus and steroids for 2 to 3 years.

Broader study findings: Recipient marrow held GvH clones, some first seen in ileum or blood. Across patients carrying graft-donor T cell macrochimerism, allografts held high graft-versus-host to host-versus-graft clonal ratios.

The CDR3 has 15 residues. Trimming stripped 3 bases from V and 6 bases from J, with 15 bases between. Germline CDR1 is LNHDA and CDR2 is SQIVND (reference sequence). The method was immunoSEQ multiplex PCR; TCRdb's version includes in-frame clones alone and lacks a portion of them. The data show 9,600 or so clones, roughly 95% seen once. The V and J genes are TRBV19 and TRBJ2-1, with D tentatively TRBD2 (6 bases). The clonotype was recovered from a human patient who received an intestinal transplant, so some T cells may come from the graft donor. Here the sequenced sample was bone marrow, taken more than 500 days after intestinal transplantation. In DNA, the CDR3 is TGTGCCAGTAGTATCCAAACGGGAGCAGTCAATGAGCAGTTCTTC. It encodes CASSIQTGAVNEQFF.